A single sample is the source of the 2 T cell receptor beta chains below, sequenced in a study of cytomegalovirus exposure and HLA in healthy donors. TCRdb's table, derived via immunoSEQ multiplex PCR, lists solely in-frame clones and lacks some. In the table there are roughly 150,000 clones, approximately 90% of which are singletons. Sample: PBMCs. These receptors came from a man between 18 and 29 years old in good health and CMV-seronegative.

The genes are TRBV19 and TRBJ1-2, with 7 bases that match TRBD1. The CDR3 runs 14 residues. CDR1 and CDR2 from the germline V gene are LNHDA and SQIVND (reference sequence). Trimming at V came to 6 bases and at J to 6 bases, leaving 10 bases not matched to a gene. The CDR3 region has the DNA TGTGCCAGTAGAGGACAGGAGTTTGGGAATGGCTACACCTTC. Protein sequence: CASRGQEFGNGYTF.

The J gene is TRBJ1-2, the V gene TRBV5-4; D not resolved. This CDR3 has 13 residues. Trimming took 0 bases from V and 7 from J, leaving 10 bases between them. The germline V gene encodes CDR1 SGHNT and CDR2 YYREEE (reference sequence). The DNA for the CDR3 is TGTGCCAGCAGCTTGGACAGTCTCGGTGGCTACACCTTC. Its protein is CASSLDSLGGYTF.